The 18 T cell receptor beta chains reported below all come from one sample, sequenced in a study of blood T cells in healthy people across ages. Combining a sample-barcoded 5' primer with a J-beta primer mix, a second PCR ran for roughly 6 to 11 cycles. TCRdb called the 5' RACE reads again in MiXCR, with one record for every CDR3 protein. The sample has about 1.5 million distinct CDR3 sequences, roughly 43% seen once. Sequences were obtained from blood. Every receptor here comes from a woman younger than 30 in good health.

This clonotype was found a few times. This CDR3 is CSAPSRGGSGKQDTQYF. The CDR3 bases are TGCAGTGCTCCCAGCCGGGGCGGTAGCGGGAAGCAAGATACGCAGTATTTT. V is TRBV20-1 and J is TRBJ2-3, with 8 bases matching TRBD2. Trimming removed 5 bases from V and 5 bases from J; junction bases left unmatched: 18. The CDR3 is made up of 17 amino acids. Germline-derived CDR1 and CDR2 are DFQATT and SNEGSKA (reference sequence).

The chain combines TRBV6-1 with TRBJ1-2; D gene ambiguous. V was cut by 7 bases and J by 5 bases, with 11 bases left in between. The CDR3 has 12 residues. Looked up from germline, CDR1 is MNHNS and CDR2 is SASEGT. Here the CDR3 DNA reads TGTGCCAGCATCAACGCAATTTATGGCTACACCTTC. Protein sequence: CASINAIYGYTF.

The rearrangement joins TRBV7-9 to TRBJ2-3; 10 bases agree with TRBD2. The length of the CDR3 is 15 residues. From germline, CDR1 is SEHNR and CDR2 FQNEAQ (reference sequence). Unmatched junction bases numbered 4, after V lost 1 base and J lost 6 bases. The CDR3 spells CASSLEASGSDTQYF. The DNA of the CDR3 is TGTGCCAGCAGCTTAGAGGCTAGCGGGAGTGATACGCAGTATTTT.

The V call is TRBV28, the J call TRBJ1-1; 8 bases are shared with TRBD1. The CDR3 length is 15 residues. Germline CDR1 is MDHEN and CDR2 is SYDVKM. Trimming took 3 bases from V and 1 from J; bases not matched to a gene: 4. CDR3 residues: CASSFRGRTNTEAFF. DNA of the CDR3: TGTGCCAGCAGTTTCAGGGGGCGCACGAACACTGAAGCTTTCTTT.

CDR3 coding DNA: TGCAGTGCTAGAGGGGGTAGCGGATCCTACAATGAGCAGTTCTTC. Residues: CSARGGSGSYNEQFF. The chain couples TRBV20-1 to TRBJ2-1; D is possibly TRBD2 (6 bases). The CDR3 contains 15 residues. Germline-derived CDR1 and CDR2 are DFQATT and SNEGSKA (reference sequence). V lost 1 base and J lost 1, with 11 bases in between.

The rearrangement links TRBV9 to TRBJ1-2; 8 bases line up with TRBD1. V gave up 2 bases and J gave up 3 bases; unmatched junction bases: 6. CDR1 and CDR2 from the germline V gene are SGDLS and YYNGEE. The CDR3 runs 15 residues. The CDR3 sequence: CASSVRDRLYYGYTF. CDR3 coding DNA: TGTGCCAGCAGCGTCCGGGACAGGCTATACTATGGCTACACCTTC.

Details on this clonotype: One end of the junction varies from germline; a read error may be responsible. The chain is built from TRBV6-2 or TRBV6-3 and TRBJ2-5, with 7 positions matching TRBD1. Near its end, the DNA agrees better with TRBJ2-7, so the J call may be wrong. The germline CDR1 and CDR2 sequences are MNHEY and SVGEGT. The CDR3 is 15 amino acids. DNA of the CDR3: TGTGCCGGCAGTTACCCACCCGACAGGGACCACGAGCAGTACTTC. Translated, it gives CAGSYPPDRDHEQYF.

This clonotype was seen many times. The chain employs TRBV10-3 and TRBJ1-1; weak D call: TRBD1 (5 bases). The CDR3 totals 14 residues. The germline CDR1 and CDR2 sequences are ENHRY and SYGVKD. Trimming removed 3 bases from V and 0 bases from J, with 8 bases in between. The CDR3, as DNA: TGTGCCATCAGTGAAGAGGACATGAACACTGAAGCTTTCTTT. This translates into CAISEEDMNTEAFF.

The rearrangement joins TRBV7-2 to TRBJ2-1; the D gene is possibly TRBD2 (7 bases). The length of the CDR3 is 13 residues. Looked up from germline, CDR1 is SGHTA and CDR2 is FQGNSA. V lost 5 bases and J 9 bases, leaving 14 bases between the germline ends. In DNA, the CDR3 is TGTGCCAGCAGCCCCGCGGGGGCAACTGAGCAGTTCTTC. As protein: CASSPAGATEQFF.

This clonotype was seen only a few times. The rearrangement links TRBV7-2 to TRBJ1-4; perhaps TRBD1 as D (5 bases). The CDR3 length is 14 residues. Germline CDR1 SGHTA, CDR2 FQGNSA. The ends were cut back, 6 bases at V and 3 bases at J, with 11 bases in the middle. CDR3 region: CASRRGGANEKLFF. For the CDR3, the DNA is TGTGCCAGCAGGCGCGGGGGGGCTAATGAAAAACTGTTTTTT. Full variable domain (outside the CDR3, taken from reference TRBV7-2 and TRBJ1-4): GAGVSQSPSNKVTEKGKDVELRCDPISGHTALYWYRQSLGQGLEFLIYFQGNSAPDKSGLPSDRFSAERTGGSVSTLTIQRTQQEDSAVYLCASRRGGANEKLFFGSGTQLSVL.

This clonotype was recorded a few times. This chain joins TRBV20-1 and TRBJ2-7, with 7 positions matching TRBD2. Losses at the gene ends were 1 base for V and 5 bases for J; bases not matched to a gene: 8. The CDR3 runs 14 residues. Per the germline V gene, CDR1 is DFQATT and CDR2 is SNEGSKA (reference sequence). The CDR3 sequence: CSARGAGDFHEQYF. The CDR3 DNA is TGCAGTGCTAGAGGGGCGGGAGACTTCCACGAGCAGTACTTC.

This clonotype has just a few counts. The V and J genes are TRBV19 and TRBJ1-1, with TRBD1 matching over 9 bases. From germline, CDR1 is LNHDA and CDR2 SQIVND (reference sequence). The V and J ends lost 3 bases and 1 base, in that order; junction bases with no gene match: 9. This CDR3 region has 17 residues. CDR3 DNA: TGTGCCAGTAGTATTACCGTGGGACAGGGTAAGAACACTGAAGCTTTCTTT. Translation: CASSITVGQGKNTEAFF.

The V gene is TRBV7-2, the J gene TRBJ2-7; 10 nucleotides agree with TRBD1. The ends lost 5 bases at V and 2 bases at J; junction bases unmatched: 6. The CDR3 contains 15 residues. Looked up from germline, CDR1 is SGHTA and CDR2 is FQGNSA. The CDR3 sequence is CASSPDRGRPYEQYF. CDR3 in DNA: TGTGCCAGCAGCCCTGACAGGGGGCGACCCTACGAGCAGTACTTC.

This clonotype was found once. The chain is built from TRBV20-1 and TRBJ1-1, with a weak D call TRBD1 (5 bases). The V end was cut by 6 bases, the J end by 8 bases, with 19 bases between. CDR3 length: 13 amino acids. Germline values: CDR1 DFQATT, CDR2 SNEGSKA (reference sequence). The CDR3 here is CSAEGPRHWEAFF. The CDR3 nucleotides read TGCAGTGCGGAGGGACCGCGTCATTGGGAAGCTTTCTTT.

Concerning this clonotype itself: A clone one base away is much larger, so this may be a read error. The rearrangement uses TRBV4-1 and TRBJ2-7; 7 positions match TRBD2. Germline CDR1 is MGHRA and CDR2 is YSYEKL. The CDR3 is 15 residues long. V trimming: 1 base; J trimming: 7 bases; junction bases outside the gene matches: 10. This CDR3 reads CASSQATVTSNEQYF. In nucleotides, the CDR3 is TGCGCCAGCAGCCAAGCAACCGTGACTAGCAATGAGCAGTACTTC.

J is TRBJ2-7 and V is TRBV12-3 or TRBV12-4, with 7 bases aligning to TRBD1. This CDR3 is built from 15 residues. V gave up 6 bases and J gave up 7 bases; unmatched junction bases: 15. As DNA, the CDR3 is TGTGCCAGCAGCCGCATCAGGGGGTCCCGTGGGGAGCAGTACTTC. It yields the protein CASSRIRGSRGEQYF.

The chain combines TRBV12-3 or TRBV12-4 with TRBJ2-5; possible D gene TRBD1, 6 bases. V was pared by 1 base and J by 11 bases, with 14 bases between. The CDR3 covers 13 residues. The chain's CDR3 is CASSLGDTRVQYF. In DNA, the CDR3 is TGTGCCAGCAGTTTAGGGGACACCCGTGTGCAGTACTTC.

The V call is TRBV4-3, the J call TRBJ1-2; TRBD1 might be the D (6 bases). In germline, CDR1 is LGHNA, CDR2 YSLEER. This CDR3 comprises 14 residues. The V end was cut by 0 bases, the J end by 7 bases, with 12 bases between. DNA for the CDR3: TGCGCCAGCAGCCAAGATTTGGGGGGCTTTGGCTACACCTTC. Translation: CASSQDLGGFGYTF.